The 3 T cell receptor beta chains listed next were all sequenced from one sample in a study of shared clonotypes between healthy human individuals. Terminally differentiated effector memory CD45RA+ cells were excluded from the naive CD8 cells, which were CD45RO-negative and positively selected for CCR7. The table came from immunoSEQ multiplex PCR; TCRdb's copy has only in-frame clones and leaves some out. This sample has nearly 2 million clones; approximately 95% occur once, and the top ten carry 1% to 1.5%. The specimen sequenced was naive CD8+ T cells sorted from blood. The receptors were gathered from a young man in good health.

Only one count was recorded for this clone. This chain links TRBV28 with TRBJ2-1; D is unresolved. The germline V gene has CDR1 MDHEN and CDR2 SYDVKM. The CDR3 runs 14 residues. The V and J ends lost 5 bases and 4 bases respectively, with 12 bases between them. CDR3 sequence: CASSPWAAYNEQFF. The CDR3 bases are TGTGCCAGCAGTCCATGGGCTGCATACAATGAGCAGTTCTTC.

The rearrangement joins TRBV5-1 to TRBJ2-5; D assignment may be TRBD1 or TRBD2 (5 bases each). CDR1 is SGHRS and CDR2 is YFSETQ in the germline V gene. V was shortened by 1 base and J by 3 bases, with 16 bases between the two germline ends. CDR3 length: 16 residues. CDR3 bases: TGCGCCAGCAGCTTGTACCCCAGGGAGAAGGAAGAGACCCAGTACTTC. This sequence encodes CASSLYPREKEETQYF.

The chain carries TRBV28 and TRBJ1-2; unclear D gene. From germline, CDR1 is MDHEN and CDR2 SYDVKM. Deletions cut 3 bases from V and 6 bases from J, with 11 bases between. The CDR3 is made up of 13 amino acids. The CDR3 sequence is CASSFRILDGYTF. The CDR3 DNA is TGTGCCAGCAGTTTCAGGATTTTGGATGGCTACACCTTC.